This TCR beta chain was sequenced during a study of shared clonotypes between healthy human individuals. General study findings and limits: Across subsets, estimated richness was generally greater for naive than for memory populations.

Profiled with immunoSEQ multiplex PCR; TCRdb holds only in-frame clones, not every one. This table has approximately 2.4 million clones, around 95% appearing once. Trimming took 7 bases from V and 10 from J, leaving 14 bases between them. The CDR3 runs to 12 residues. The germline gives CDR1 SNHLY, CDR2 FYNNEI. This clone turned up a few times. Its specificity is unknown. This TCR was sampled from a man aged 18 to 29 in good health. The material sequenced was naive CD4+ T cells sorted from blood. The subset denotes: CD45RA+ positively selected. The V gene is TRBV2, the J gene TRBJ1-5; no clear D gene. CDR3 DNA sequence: TGTGCCAGCACCTGGACCGGCCGACCCCAGCATTTT. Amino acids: CASTWTGRPQHF.